What follows are 5 T cell receptor beta chains derived from one specimen sequenced in a study of blood T cells in healthy people across ages. Sample-barcoded 5' priming and a J-beta primer mix drove a second PCR of 7 to 11 cycles. One entry per CDR3 protein, called by TCRdb with MiXCR from the 5' RACE reads. This sample has approximately 700,000 distinct CDR3 sequences; approximately 31% occur once, and the top ten carry approximately 15%. Material: blood. Receptors originate from a woman aged 80 or over in good health.

This clonotype occurred a few times. A much larger clone lies a single base off, so this may be a read error. The chain uses TRBV24-1 and TRBJ2-5, with 9 positions matching TRBD1. Looked up from germline, CDR1 is KGHDR and CDR2 is SFDVKD. The J segment lost 11 bases and the V segment lost 5 bases, leaving 14 bases of the junction unmatched. The CDR3 covers 15 residues. CDR3 nucleotides: TGTGCCACCAGTGTCACGGGACAGGGTAGTAATGAGCAGTACTTC. Translating gives CATSVTGQGSNEQYF.

In this sample, this clonotype turned up many times. The rearrangement uses TRBV5-6 and TRBJ1-2, with D maybe TRBD1 (5 bases). Deletions cut 0 bases from V and 4 bases from J, with 13 bases between. The CDR3 totals 15 residues. Germline V gene lookup returns CDR1 SGHDT and CDR2 YYEEEE. For the CDR3, the DNA is TGTGCCAGCAGCTTGGCCATGAAAAGGGGCTATGGCTACACCTTC. Protein sequence: CASSLAMKRGYGYTF.

Concerning this clonotype: A clone one base away is much larger, so this may be a read error. The rearrangement links TRBV29-1 to TRBJ1-2; 9 bases align to TRBD1. The CDR3 consists of 13 residues. CDR1 is SQVTM, CDR2 ANQGSEA, per germline. With 7 bases clipped from V and 4 bases from J, the junction kept 7 bases outside the gene matches. The CDR3 DNA reads as TGCAGCGGCAGGGACAGGGAGTCCTATGGCTACACCTTC. Translating it yields CSGRDRESYGYTF.

The chain recombines TRBV20-1 with TRBJ2-4; TRBD1 might be the D (5 bases). TRBJ2-7 matches the DNA end more closely, so the J call is doubtful. From germline, CDR1 is DFQATT and CDR2 SNEGSKA (reference sequence). The CDR3 runs to 14 residues. DNA of the CDR3: TGCAGTGCTAGAGTGATGCAGGGTATCTACGAGCAGTACTTC. Amino acid sequence: CSARVMQGIYEQYF.

This clonotype was observed a handful of times. This sequence joins TRBV5-1 and TRBJ1-4; 8 bases map to TRBD1. Germline V gives CDR1 SGHRS, CDR2 YFSETQ. V lost 6 bases, J lost 0 bases, and 7 bases stayed unmatched. CDR3 length equals 16 residues. In DNA, the CDR3 is TGCGCCAGCACGCGGGACAGGCCTGCAACTAATGAAAAACTGTTTTTT. Its translation: CASTRDRPATNEKLFF.